These 7 T cell receptor beta chains originate from one sample sequenced in a study of vaccination and CD4 T cells after COVID-19. At the Johns Hopkins FTIC core, DNA taken from cultured CD4+ T cells was sequenced by way of the Oncomine TCR Beta short-read assay. TCRdb reprocessed the PCR reads via MiXCR and lists one record per CDR3 protein. The data contain 3,300 or so distinct CDR3 sequences, more than 70% of them seen just once; the ten biggest clones take up about 24%. Treatment here: roughly ten-day PBMC culture with coronavirus spike peptide pools or control peptides (ViraFEST assay). Their recognized antigens are unknown. The sequenced sample was CD4+ T cells from blood, cultured in vitro. These receptor sequences come from a human donor who had recovered from COVID-19.

The chain joins TRBV6-2 or TRBV6-3 to TRBJ2-5, with TRBD1 as a possible D gene (6 bases). Germline assignment: CDR1 MNHEY and CDR2 SVGEGT. Between the trimmed V and J ends, which lost 2 bases and 0 bases, there was a span of 10 bases. The CDR3 is 15 amino acids. The CDR3 sequence is CASSYPTGDQETQYF. In DNA form, the CDR3 reads TGTGCCAGCAGTTACCCGACAGGCGACCAAGAGACCCAGTACTTC.

This chain links TRBV6-1 with TRBJ1-5, with D possibly TRBD1 on 5 matching bases. The CDR3 has 13 residues. CDR1 is MNHNS and CDR2 is SASEGT in the germline V gene. Trimming stripped 4 bases from V and 9 bases from J, with 13 bases between. CDR3 bases: TGTGCCAGCAGTGGACATCGCGGGGGGCCCCAGCATTTT. Translated: CASSGHRGGPQHF.

This clonotype rates as hyperexpanded (1% or more). The chain uses TRBV11-2 and TRBJ1-2; TRBD1 matches at 7 bases. The ends lost 5 bases at V and 9 bases at J; junction bases unmatched: 6. The CDR3 spans 12 residues. Germline CDR1 SGHAT, CDR2 FQNNGV. CDR3 nucleotides: TGTGCCAGCAGCCACCGGGACAGTAGCTACACCTTC. Protein sequence: CASSHRDSSYTF. Based on the CDR3 plus reference TRBV11-2 and TRBJ1-2, the full variable domain is EAGVAQSPRYKIIEKRQSVAFWCNPISGHATLYWYQQILGQGPKLLIQFQNNGVVDDSQLPKDRFSAERLKGVDSTLKIQPAKLEDSAVYLCASSHRDSSYTFGSGTRLTVV.

The rearrangement links TRBV12-3 or TRBV12-4 to TRBJ2-2; 8 bases are a match to TRBD2. The CDR3 has 14 residues. J lost 11 bases, V lost 4 bases, and 9 bases had no gene match. CDR3 DNA sequence: TGTGCCAGCAGTTCGTCTAGCGGGTTAAGTGAGCTGTTTTTT. This gives the protein CASSSSSGLSELFF.

The chain recombines TRBV7-3 with TRBJ2-7, with a tentative D call TRBD1 (5 bases). The germline V gene encodes CDR1 SGHTA and CDR2 FQGTGA. Trimming cost V 1 base and J 2 bases, with 12 bases left between them. CDR3 length: 15 residues. CDR3 in amino acids: CASSLSFGRAYEQYF. The CDR3 nucleotides are TGTGCCAGCAGCTTAAGCTTCGGCAGGGCCTACGAGCAGTACTTC.

This clonotype has only one observation. J is TRBJ1-6 and V is TRBV20-1, with D hard to call. Germline CDR1 is DFQATT and CDR2 is SNEGSKA (reference sequence). This CDR3 is 15 amino acids long. V dropped 5 bases and J dropped 0 bases, with 11 bases sitting between them. CDR3 in amino acids: CSALTPGSYNSPLHF. CDR3 nucleotide sequence: TGCAGTGCTCTCACTCCCGGCTCCTATAATTCACCCCTCCACTTT.

The rearrangement links TRBV12-3 or TRBV12-4 to TRBJ1-1; D gene ambiguous. With 3 bases removed from V and 1 base from J, the gap between germline ends came to 9 bases. This CDR3 comprises 14 residues. CDR3 in amino acids: CASSFQIGNTEAFF. CDR3 DNA: TGTGCCAGCAGTTTTCAGATCGGGAACACTGAAGCTTTCTTT.